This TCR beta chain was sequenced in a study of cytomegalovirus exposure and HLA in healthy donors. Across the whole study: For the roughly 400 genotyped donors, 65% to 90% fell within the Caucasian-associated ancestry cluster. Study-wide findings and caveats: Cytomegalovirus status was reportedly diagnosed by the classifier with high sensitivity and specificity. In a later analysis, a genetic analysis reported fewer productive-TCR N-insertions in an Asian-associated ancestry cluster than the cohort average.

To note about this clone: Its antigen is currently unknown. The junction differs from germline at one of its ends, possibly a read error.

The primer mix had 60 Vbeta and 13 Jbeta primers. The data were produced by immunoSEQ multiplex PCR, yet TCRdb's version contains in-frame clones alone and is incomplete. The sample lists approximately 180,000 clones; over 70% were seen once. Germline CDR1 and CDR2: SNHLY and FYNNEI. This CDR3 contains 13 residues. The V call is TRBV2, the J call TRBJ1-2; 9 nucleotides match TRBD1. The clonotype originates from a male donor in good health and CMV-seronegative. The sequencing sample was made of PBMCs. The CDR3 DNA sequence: TGTGCCAGCAGCGAAGGACAGGGGTATGGCTACACCTTC. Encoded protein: CASSEGQGYGYTF. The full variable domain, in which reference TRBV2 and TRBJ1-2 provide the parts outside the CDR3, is EPEVTQTPSHQVTQMGQEVILRCVPISNHLYFYWYRQILGQKVEFLVSFYNNEISEKSEIFDDQFSVERPDGSNFTLKIRSTKLEDSAMYFCASSEGQGYGYTFGSGTRLTVV.